These 18 T cell receptor beta chains came from one sample sequenced in a study of cytomegalovirus exposure and HLA in healthy donors. PCR employed 60 Vbeta and 13 Jbeta primers. Produced via immunoSEQ multiplex PCR; TCRdb's table is partial and in-frame only. The table lists some 100,000 clones, 60% to 85% of them singletons, with about 10% in the top ten. Sequenced: PBMCs. The source of these receptors is a man in his fifties or sixties in good health and CMV-seronegative.

The V and J genes are TRBV6-1 and TRBJ2-3, with 7 bases identical to TRBD1. Germline lookup yields CDR1 MNHNS and CDR2 SASEGT. Losses at the gene ends were 3 bases for V and 6 bases for J; bases not matched to a gene: 12. This CDR3 has 16 residues. The CDR3 nucleotides read TGTGCCAGCAGTGAGTACTGGGACAGACCTGGTGATACGCAGTATTTT. Protein sequence: CASSEYWDRPGDTQYF.

This clone was seen once. The chain links TRBV6-5 to TRBJ1-5, with 10 nucleotides matching TRBD1. There are 14 residues in the CDR3. After removal of 5 bases from V and 6 bases from J, the junction contained 4 bases not matched to a gene. In germline, CDR1 is MNHEY, CDR2 SVGAGI. The CDR3 region has the DNA TGTGCCAGCAGTCCCGACAGGGGGCCTCAGCCCCAGCATTTT. Protein sequence: CASSPDRGPQPQHF.

J is TRBJ1-2 and V is TRBV6-5; D uncertain. Germline V lookup: CDR1 MNHEY, CDR2 SVGAGI. The CDR3 length is 12 residues. V shed 4 bases and J shed 8 bases, with 11 bases lying between them. The CDR3 DNA is TGTGCCAGCAGTTTAAGAGGGATGGGCTACACCTTC. This codes for CASSLRGMGYTF.

The chain uses TRBV18 and TRBJ2-7; a possible D gene is TRBD1 (5 bases). V was cut by 2 bases and J by 4 bases, with 9 bases left in between. This CDR3 spans 13 amino acids. CDR1 is KGHSH and CDR2 is LQKENI in the germline V gene. CDR3 in DNA: TGTGCCAGCTCACCAGGGAAGGGGTACGAGCAGTACTTC. The encoded protein is CASSPGKGYEQYF.

The chain couples TRBV28 to TRBJ1-2; D might be TRBD1 (6 bases). Per the germline V gene, CDR1 is MDHEN and CDR2 is SYDVKM. The CDR3 length is 15 residues. V lost 5 bases to trimming and J lost 0 bases, with 13 bases between them. The CDR3 DNA reads as TGTGCCAGCAGTGCCCCGACAGGACCTAACTATGGCTACACCTTC. This gives the protein CASSAPTGPNYGYTF.

This sequence joins TRBV7-2 and TRBJ2-7; 15 nucleotides line up with TRBD2. The germline V gene has CDR1 SGHTA and CDR2 FQGNSA. V trimming: 5 bases; J trimming: 8 bases; junction bases outside the gene matches: 7. This CDR3 comprises 15 residues. The CDR3 sequence: CASSVGTSGRTKQYF. CDR3 coding DNA: TGTGCCAGCAGCGTAGGGACTAGCGGGAGGACCAAGCAGTACTTC.

The chain uses TRBV15 and TRBJ2-3, with 12 bases aligning to TRBD2. Trimming at V came to 0 bases and at J to 7 bases, leaving 5 bases not matched to a gene. From germline, CDR1 is LNHNV and CDR2 YYDKDF (reference sequence). The CDR3 extends over 16 amino acids. In nucleotides, the CDR3 is TGTGCCACCAGCAGAGATGCTAGCGGGAGGGGACATACGCAGTATTTT. Residues: CATSRDASGRGHTQYF. Full variable domain (remainder filled in from reference TRBV15 and TRBJ2-3): DAMVIQNPRYQVTQFGKPVTLSCSQTLNHNVMYWYQQKSSQAPKLLFHYYDKDFNNEADTPDNFQSRRPNTSFCFLDIRSPGLGDTAMYLCATSRDASGRGHTQYFGPGTRLTVL.

This clone was seen only a few times. The chain employs TRBV5-6 and TRBJ1-2, with TRBD1 as a possible D gene (6 bases). In germline, CDR1 is SGHDT, CDR2 YYEEEE. The CDR3 has 13 amino acids. V lost 3 bases, J lost 6 bases, and 12 bases lay in between. CDR3 coding DNA: TGTGCCAGCAGCTCGCGGGGGCTCGATGGCTACACCTTC. Its translation: CASSSRGLDGYTF.

V and J are TRBV15 and TRBJ2-7, with TRBD2 matching over 8 bases. The CDR3 loop spans 15 amino acids. From germline, CDR1 is LNHNV and CDR2 YYDKDF (reference sequence). V lost 0 bases, J lost 7 bases, and 8 bases stayed unmatched. In DNA form, the CDR3 reads TGTGCCACCAGCAGAGATAAGACGGGAGGGAGGGAGCAGTACTTC. As protein: CATSRDKTGGREQYF.

This clone came up once. J is TRBJ2-7 and V is TRBV12-5; TRBD2 matches 11 bases. Germline CDR1 reads LGHNT; CDR2 reads FRNRAP. After removal of 3 bases from V and 7 bases from J, the junction contained 8 bases not matched to a gene. This CDR3 has 15 residues. DNA for the CDR3: TGTGCTAGTGGTTTCGGGACTAGCGGTGTGTTTGAGCAGTACTTC. It yields the protein CASGFGTSGVFEQYF.

V is TRBV5-6 and J is TRBJ2-7; TRBD2 is a possible D gene (6 bases). Germline CDR1 and CDR2: SGHDT and YYEEEE. The CDR3 is 14 amino acids. The V gene lost 7 bases and the J gene lost 4 bases, with 18 bases spanning the gap. The CDR3 DNA is TGTGCCAGCGGTGACGGAAGCGGAGGGTACGAGCAGTACTTC. It encodes CASGDGSGGYEQYF.

The chain carries TRBV28 and TRBJ2-6, with D maybe TRBD1 (5 bases). This CDR3 has 14 amino acids. With 5 bases removed from V and 6 bases from J, the gap between germline ends came to 11 bases. CDR1 and CDR2 from the germline V gene are MDHEN and SYDVKM. As DNA, the CDR3 is TGTGCCAGCAGTACAGGATTTGTGGCCAACGTCCTGACTTTC. It specifies CASSTGFVANVLTF.

The chain combines TRBV30 with TRBJ1-1; D not certain. In germline, CDR1 is GTSNPN, CDR2 SVGIG (reference sequence). The CDR3 runs to 13 residues. Trimming shortened V by 0 bases and J by 5 bases, and 10 bases separated the two germline ends. DNA of the CDR3: TGTGCCTGGAGTGTACGGCGGAGGACTGAAGCTTTCTTT. Residues: CAWSVRRRTEAFF. Full variable domain (remainder filled in from reference TRBV30 and TRBJ1-1): SQTIHQWPATLVQPVGSPLSLECTVEGTSNPNLYWYRQAAGRGLQLLFYSVGIGQISSEVPQNLSASRPQDRQFILSSKKLLLSDSGFYLCAWSVRRRTEAFFGQGTRLTVV.

This sequence joins TRBV19 and TRBJ1-5; D not certain. Germline lookup yields CDR1 LNHDA and CDR2 SQIVND (reference sequence). V lost 3 bases and J 4 bases, leaving 10 bases between the germline ends. The CDR3 is made up of 14 amino acids. The CDR3 DNA reads TGTGCCAGTAGTATGGGAGTGGGTAATCAGCCCCAGCATTTT. Translated, it gives CASSMGVGNQPQHF.

The V gene is TRBV6-5, the J gene TRBJ1-5, with 9 nucleotides matching TRBD1. This CDR3 has 13 amino acids. V was pared by 6 bases and J by 6 bases, with 3 bases of the junction left unmatched. Germline loops: CDR1 MNHEY, CDR2 SVGAGI. This CDR3 reads CASRTGGGQPQHF. In nucleotides, the CDR3 is TGTGCCAGCAGGACAGGGGGAGGTCAGCCCCAGCATTTT.

The chain employs TRBV28 and TRBJ2-1, with 7 bases identical to TRBD1. Germline V CDR1 and CDR2: MDHEN, SYDVKM. With V trimmed by 6 bases and J by 4 bases, 12 bases remained unmatched. The CDR3 contains 16 residues. The CDR3 loop is CASRGDRAFVYNEQFF. CDR3 bases: TGTGCCAGCAGGGGAGACAGGGCGTTCGTATACAATGAGCAGTTCTTC.

The chain is built from TRBV14 and TRBJ2-5, with 8 nucleotides matching TRBD1. The DNA end is a closer match to TRBJ2-7, so the J assignment may be wrong. Germline assignment: CDR1 SGHDN and CDR2 FVKESK. The CDR3 extends over 14 amino acids. The CDR3 sequence: CASSRHRGVGEQYF. The CDR3, as DNA: TGTGCCAGCAGCCGACACAGGGGGGTGGGCGAGCAGTACTTC.

The chain uses TRBV29-1 and TRBJ2-4; 8 bases are a match to TRBD2. J was trimmed by 8 bases and V by 4 bases; bases with no gene match: 16. From germline, CDR1 is SQVTM and CDR2 ANQGSEA. CDR3 length equals 16 residues. CDR3: CSVGWIGGAGRDIQYF. CDR3 nucleotides: TGCAGCGTTGGGTGGATCGGGGGGGCCGGTAGAGACATTCAGTACTTC.